The entry below gives a single T cell receptor (beta chain) sequence along with its context. No antigen is known for it. Donors in the study were healthy people who gave bone marrow. Likely unrecorded immune exposures existed in these nominally healthy donors. Trimming shortened V by 0 bases and J by 0 bases, and 6 bases separated the two germline ends. CDR3 length: 14 residues. CDR1 and CDR2 from the germline V gene are SGDLS and YYNGEE. This sample is part of a study of cytomegalovirus exposure and HLA in healthy donors. The PCR had 60 Vbeta and 13 Jbeta primers. The data were produced by immunoSEQ multiplex PCR, yet TCRdb's version contains in-frame clones alone and is incomplete. In the table there are some 100,000 clones, 75% to 85% of which are singletons. Notes on the study in general: Per a later analysis, under 20,000 TCR beta sequences showed association with HLA alleles at 0.05 false discovery rate.

The sequencing input was PBMCs. This TCR came from a female donor in good health and CMV-seropositive. The V call is TRBV9, the J call TRBJ1-1; TRBD1 might be the D (5 bases). The DNA for the CDR3 is TGTGCCAGCAGCGTAGCAGGGTTGAACACTGAAGCTTTCTTT. Translated: CASSVAGLNTEAFF.